What follows are 10 T cell receptor beta chains derived from one specimen sequenced in a study of cytomegalovirus exposure and HLA in healthy donors. PCR primers comprised 60 Vbeta and 13 Jbeta primers. Using immunoSEQ multiplex PCR, the repertoire was profiled, and TCRdb retains in-frame clones only, with some absent. The sample consists of 150,000 to 200,000 clones, approximately 81% of them appearing once. Material for sequencing was PBMCs. These receptors all stem from a man between 18 and 29 years old in good health and CMV-seropositive.

The CDR3 region is CASSLVGGGAYEQYF. CDR3 coding DNA: TGTGCCAGCAGCTTAGTCGGCGGGGGGGCCTACGAGCAGTACTTC. The chain is built from TRBV7-2 and TRBJ2-7, with TRBD2 identical over 9 bases. CDR1 and CDR2 (germline): SGHTA, FQGNSA. Trimming at V came to 1 base and at J to 2 bases, leaving 3 bases not matched to a gene. The CDR3 runs to 15 residues.

This rearrangement joins TRBV7-2 to TRBJ2-6, with D uncertain. Deletions cut 1 base from V and 1 base from J, with 5 bases between. CDR3 length: 15 residues. Germline CDR1 and CDR2: SGHTA and FQGNSA. CDR3 sequence (DNA): TGTGCCAGCAGCTTAGGTCCGTCTGGGGCCAACGTCCTGACTTTC. Amino acids: CASSLGPSGANVLTF.

The CDR3 DNA is TGTGCCAGTAGTAAAGTGGGACTAGCGGGGGGGAGTCAGTACTTC. This gives the protein CASSKVGLAGGSQYF. The J gene is TRBJ2-4, the V gene TRBV19; 16 nucleotides align to TRBD2. V lost 4 bases, J lost 12 bases, and 6 bases stayed unmatched. There are 15 residues in the CDR3. Germline lookup yields CDR1 LNHDA and CDR2 SQIVND (reference sequence).

The chain employs TRBV4-3 and TRBJ2-7; TRBD1 aligns across 7 bases. Germline CDR1 is LGHNA and CDR2 is YSLEER. This CDR3 has 15 amino acids. V trimming: 3 bases; J trimming: 2 bases; junction bases outside the gene matches: 7. The CDR3 DNA sequence: TGCGCCAGCAGCCAGGAGAGGCAGGGGGCCTACGAGCAGTACTTC. Its protein product is CASSQERQGAYEQYF.

The rearrangement links TRBV9 to TRBJ2-5; TRBD2 matches 9 bases. This CDR3 is 16 amino acids long. CDR1 is SGDLS, CDR2 YYNGEE, per germline. The junction had 12 bases not matched to a gene; V was cut back by 4 bases and J by 5 bases. CDR3 amino acids: CASSSPGAGGPETQYF. The CDR3 DNA is TGTGCCAGCAGCTCCCCAGGGGCGGGGGGGCCCGAGACCCAGTACTTC.

The genes are TRBV14 and TRBJ2-2; D remains ambiguous. Looked up from germline, CDR1 is SGHDN and CDR2 is FVKESK. The CDR3 totals 12 residues. Trimming removed 4 bases at V and 6 bases at J, with 6 bases between. Written as DNA, the CDR3 is TGTGCCAGCAGCCCCCTCGCCGGGGAGCTGTTTTTT. Translated: CASSPLAGELFF.

The V call is TRBV7-9, the J call TRBJ1-1; the D gene is possibly TRBD1 (5 bases). Trimming pared 2 bases from V and 2 bases from J, leaving 9 bases between. The CDR3 contains 14 residues. The germline gives CDR1 SEHNR, CDR2 FQNEAQ (reference sequence). The CDR3 DNA reads as TGTGCCAGCAGCTTACCCGGACAAAACACTGAAGCTTTCTTT. It yields the protein CASSLPGQNTEAFF.

The chain carries TRBV10-3 and TRBJ1-1; D is unclear. Trimming stripped 2 bases from V and 11 bases from J, with 15 bases between. The CDR3 contains 13 residues. Per germline, CDR1 ENHRY and CDR2 SYGVKD. The chain's CDR3 is CAISEAEGLGAFF. As DNA, the CDR3 is TGTGCCATCAGTGAGGCAGAGGGCCTGGGGGCTTTCTTT.

The chain has TRBV19 and TRBJ1-2; no clear D gene. The ends were cut back, 0 bases at V and 2 bases at J, with 16 bases in the middle. The CDR3 is 17 amino acids. Germline loops: CDR1 LNHDA, CDR2 SQIVND (reference sequence). In DNA, the CDR3 is TGTGCCAGTAGTATAGAGGCGGGTCTGGGAGGAAACTATGGCTACACCTTC. This gives the protein CASSIEAGLGGNYGYTF.

The V and J genes are TRBV11-2 and TRBJ2-2; 8 nucleotides agree with TRBD2. In germline, CDR1 is SGHAT, CDR2 FQNNGV. J was trimmed by 7 bases and V by 5 bases; bases with no gene match: 3. This CDR3 has 13 amino acids. The CDR3 coding sequence is TGTGCCAGCAGCCTGGGGACTAGCGGGGAGCTGTTTTTT. It is translated as CASSLGTSGELFF.